Below, 9 T cell receptor beta chains from the same sample are listed, as sequenced in a study of CD8+ T cells in alopecia areata. The treatment here: oral pan-JAK inhibitor, 5-10 mg twice daily. cDNA reverse transcribed from extracted RNA served as the sequencing template. Assay used: immunoSEQ multiplex PCR; TCRdb lists only in-frame clones, some missing. The sample holds about 220,000 clones, more than 45% seen once. This material consisted of CD4+ T cells sorted from blood, taken at week 4, from a patient treated with tofacitinib. The receptors derive from a human donor with alopecia areata.

The chain joins TRBV9 to TRBJ2-3; possible D gene TRBD1, 7 bases. Germline V gene sequence: CDR1 SGDLS, CDR2 YYNGEE. V lost 2 bases, J lost 2 bases, and 12 bases lay in between. The CDR3 is 15 residues long. The CDR3 DNA is TGTGCCAGCAGCGTGCGGGGACAGCACACAGATACGCAGTATTTT. Protein product: CASSVRGQHTDTQYF.

At least ten counts were recorded for this clone. The rearrangement uses TRBV5-1 and TRBJ2-5, with 8 positions matching TRBD1. The J segment lost 5 bases and the V segment lost 2 bases, leaving 8 bases of the junction unmatched. The CDR3 sequence is 15 residues long. CDR1 and CDR2 from the germline V gene are SGHRS and YFSETQ. The CDR3 region is CASSLTRGLIETQYF. Written as DNA, the CDR3 is TGCGCCAGCAGCTTAACCAGGGGGCTTATTGAGACCCAGTACTTC.

This rearrangement joins TRBV16 to TRBJ1-4, with D maybe TRBD1 (6 bases). Germline V CDR1 and CDR2: KGHSY, FQNENV. This CDR3 is built from 12 residues. Between the trimmed V and J ends, which lost 4 bases and 11 bases, there was a span of 11 bases. The CDR3 is CASSRNREKLFF. CDR3 bases: TGTGCCAGCAGCCGCAACAGGGAGAAACTGTTTTTT.

This clone was observed a single time. The J gene is TRBJ2-3, the V gene TRBV11-3; TRBD2 matches 12 bases. The CDR3 totals 16 residues. Germline V gene data show CDR1 as SGHNT and CDR2 as YENEEA. Germline trimming cut 5 bases from V and 5 bases from J; bases unmatched to any gene: 8. The CDR3 loop is CASSPLAGGPRDTQYF. The DNA for the CDR3 is TGTGCCAGCAGCCCCCTAGCGGGGGGGCCAAGAGATACGCAGTATTTT. The whole variable domain, remainder taken from reference TRBV11-3 and TRBJ2-3, is EAGVVQSPRYKIIEKKQPVAFWCNPISGHNTLYWYLQNLGQGPELLIRYENEEAVDDSQLPKDRFSAERLKGVDSTLKIQPAELGDSAVYLCASSPLAGGPRDTQYFGPGTRLTVL.

This clone has a handful of counts. This sequence joins TRBV4-3 and TRBJ1-6; D remains unclear. Per the germline V gene, CDR1 is LGHNA and CDR2 is YSLEER. The CDR3 is 13 amino acids. V lost 0 bases and J lost 8, with 5 bases in between. CDR3 sequence: CASSQDNHSPLHF. CDR3 sequence (DNA): TGCGCCAGCAGCCAAGATAATCATTCACCCCTCCACTTT.

The CDR3 DNA sequence: TGCAGCGTTGAGACCGGACAGAGGGGCACTGAAGCTTTCTTT. Translation gives CSVETGQRGTEAFF. The V and J genes are TRBV29-1 and TRBJ1-1; tentatively, D is TRBD1 (6 bases). Germline CDR1 is SQVTM and CDR2 is ANQGSEA. The V gene lost 3 bases and the J gene lost 4 bases, with 15 bases spanning the gap. There are 14 residues in the CDR3.

Of note for this clone: The junction departs from the called germline gene at one end, perhaps through a read error. The same CDR3 is also encoded by other DNA sequences in this sample. The chain has TRBV15 and TRBJ2-5; D is unresolved. The CDR3 sequence is 13 residues long. Germline CDR1 is LNHNV and CDR2 is YYDKDF (reference sequence). CDR3 loop: CATSNGVQETQYF. The CDR3, as DNA: TGTGCCACCAGCAACGGAGTCCAAGAAACCCAGTACTTC.

This clone was seen a handful of times. This chain uses TRBV11-2 with TRBJ2-7; no clear D. Trimming pared 4 bases from V and 6 bases from J, leaving 13 bases between. The length of the CDR3 is 13 residues. Germline assignment: CDR1 SGHAT and CDR2 FQNNGV. CDR3 bases: TGTGCCAGCAGCTCCGAAAGTGGAATCGAGCAGTACTTC. Translating gives CASSSESGIEQYF.

This chain uses TRBV4-3 with TRBJ2-5; D remains ambiguous. The ends were cut back, 1 base at V and 1 base at J, with 10 bases in the middle. This CDR3 region has 15 residues. Germline-derived CDR1 and CDR2 are LGHNA and YSLEER. The CDR3 region is CASSQGGLIQETQYF. For the CDR3, the DNA is TGCGCCAGCAGCCAAGGAGGTCTGATCCAAGAGACCCAGTACTTC.